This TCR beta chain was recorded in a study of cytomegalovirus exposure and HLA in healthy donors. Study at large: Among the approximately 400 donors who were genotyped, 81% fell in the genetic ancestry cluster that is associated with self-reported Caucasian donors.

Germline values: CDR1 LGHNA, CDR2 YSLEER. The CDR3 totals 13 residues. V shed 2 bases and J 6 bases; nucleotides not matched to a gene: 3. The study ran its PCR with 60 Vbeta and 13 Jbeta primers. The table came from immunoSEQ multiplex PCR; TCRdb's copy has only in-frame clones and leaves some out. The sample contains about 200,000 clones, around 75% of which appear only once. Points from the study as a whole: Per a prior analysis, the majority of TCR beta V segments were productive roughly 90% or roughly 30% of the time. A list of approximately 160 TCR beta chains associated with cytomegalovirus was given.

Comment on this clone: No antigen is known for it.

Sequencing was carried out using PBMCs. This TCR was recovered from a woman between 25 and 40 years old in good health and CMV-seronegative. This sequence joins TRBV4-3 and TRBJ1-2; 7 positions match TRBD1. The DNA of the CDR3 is TGCGCCAGCAGCCAATCGGGACAGAATGGCTACACCTTC. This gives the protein CASSQSGQNGYTF.